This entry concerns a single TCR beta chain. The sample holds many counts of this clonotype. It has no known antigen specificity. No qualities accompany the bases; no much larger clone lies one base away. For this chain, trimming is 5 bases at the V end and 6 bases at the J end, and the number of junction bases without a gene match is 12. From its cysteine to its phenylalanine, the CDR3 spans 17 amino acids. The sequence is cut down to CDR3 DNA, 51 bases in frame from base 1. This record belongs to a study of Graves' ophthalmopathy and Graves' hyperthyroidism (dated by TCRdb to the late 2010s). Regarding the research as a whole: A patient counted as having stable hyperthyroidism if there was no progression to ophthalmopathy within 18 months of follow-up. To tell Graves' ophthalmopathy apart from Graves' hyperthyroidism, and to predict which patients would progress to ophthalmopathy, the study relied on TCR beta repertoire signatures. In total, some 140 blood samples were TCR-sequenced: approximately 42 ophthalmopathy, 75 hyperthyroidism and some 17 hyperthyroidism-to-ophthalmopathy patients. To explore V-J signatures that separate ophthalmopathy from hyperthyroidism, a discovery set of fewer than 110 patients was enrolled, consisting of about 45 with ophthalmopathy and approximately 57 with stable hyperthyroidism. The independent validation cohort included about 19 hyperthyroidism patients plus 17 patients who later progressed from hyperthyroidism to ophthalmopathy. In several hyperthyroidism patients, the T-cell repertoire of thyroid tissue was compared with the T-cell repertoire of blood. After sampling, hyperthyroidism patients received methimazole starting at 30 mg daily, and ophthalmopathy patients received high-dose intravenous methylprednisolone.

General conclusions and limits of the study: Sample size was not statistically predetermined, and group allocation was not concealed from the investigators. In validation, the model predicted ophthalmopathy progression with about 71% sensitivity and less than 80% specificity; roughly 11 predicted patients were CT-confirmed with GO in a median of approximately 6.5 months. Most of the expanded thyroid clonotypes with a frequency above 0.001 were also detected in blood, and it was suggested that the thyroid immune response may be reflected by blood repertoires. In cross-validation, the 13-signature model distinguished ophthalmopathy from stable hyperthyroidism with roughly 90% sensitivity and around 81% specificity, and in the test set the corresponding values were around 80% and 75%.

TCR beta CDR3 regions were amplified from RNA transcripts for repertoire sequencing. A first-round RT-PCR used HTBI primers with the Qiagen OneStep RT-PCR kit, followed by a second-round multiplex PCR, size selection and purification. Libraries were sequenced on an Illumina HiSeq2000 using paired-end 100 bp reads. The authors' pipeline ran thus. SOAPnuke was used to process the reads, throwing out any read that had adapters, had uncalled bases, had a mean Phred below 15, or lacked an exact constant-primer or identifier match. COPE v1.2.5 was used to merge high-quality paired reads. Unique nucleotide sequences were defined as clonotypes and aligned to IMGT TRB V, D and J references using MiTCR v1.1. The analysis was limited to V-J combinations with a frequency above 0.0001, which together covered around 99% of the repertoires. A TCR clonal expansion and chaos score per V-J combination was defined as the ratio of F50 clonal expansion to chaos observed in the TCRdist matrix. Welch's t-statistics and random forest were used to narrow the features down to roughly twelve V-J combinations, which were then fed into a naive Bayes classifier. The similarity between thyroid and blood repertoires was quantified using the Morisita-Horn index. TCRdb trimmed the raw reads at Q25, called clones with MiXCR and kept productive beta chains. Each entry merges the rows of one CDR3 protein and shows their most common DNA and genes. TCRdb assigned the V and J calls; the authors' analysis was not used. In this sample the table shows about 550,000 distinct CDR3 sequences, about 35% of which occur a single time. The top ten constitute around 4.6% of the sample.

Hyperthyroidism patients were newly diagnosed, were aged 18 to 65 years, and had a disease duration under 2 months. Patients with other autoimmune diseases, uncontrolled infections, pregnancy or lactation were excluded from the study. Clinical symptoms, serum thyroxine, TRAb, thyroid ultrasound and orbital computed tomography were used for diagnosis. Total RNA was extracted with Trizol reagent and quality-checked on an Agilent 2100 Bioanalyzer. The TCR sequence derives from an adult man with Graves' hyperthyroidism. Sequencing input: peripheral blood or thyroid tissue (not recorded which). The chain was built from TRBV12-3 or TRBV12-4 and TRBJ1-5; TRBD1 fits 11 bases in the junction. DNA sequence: TGTGCCAGCAGTCCTCCGGGACAGGGGGTTATTGCTCAGCCCCAGCATTTT. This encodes CASSPPGQGVIAQPQHF.